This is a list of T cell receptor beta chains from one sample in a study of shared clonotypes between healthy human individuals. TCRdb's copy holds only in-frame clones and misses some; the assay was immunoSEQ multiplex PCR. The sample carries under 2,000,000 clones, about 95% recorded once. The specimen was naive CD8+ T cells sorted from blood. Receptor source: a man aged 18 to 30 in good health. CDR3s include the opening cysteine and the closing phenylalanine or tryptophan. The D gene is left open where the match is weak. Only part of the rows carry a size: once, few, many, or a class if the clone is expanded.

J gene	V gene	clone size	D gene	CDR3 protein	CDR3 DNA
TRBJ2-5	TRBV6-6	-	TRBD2	CASSPKRERLYGTQYF	TGTGCCAGCAGCCCCAAGCGGGAGAGACTTTACGGGACCCAGTACTTC
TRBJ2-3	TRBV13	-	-	CASSLQGDTQYF	TGTGCCAGCAGCTTGCAGGGGGATACGCAGTATTTT
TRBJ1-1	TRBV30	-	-	CAWGGPMNTEAFF	TGTGCCTGGGGCGGGCCTATGAACACTGAAGCTTTCTTT
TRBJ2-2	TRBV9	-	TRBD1	CASSDPGQGAVTGELFF	TGTGCCAGCAGCGATCCGGGACAGGGGGCTGTCACCGGGGAGCTGTTTTTT
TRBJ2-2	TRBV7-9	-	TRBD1	CASSFPGQGNTGELFF	TGTGCCAGCAGCTTTCCGGGACAGGGTAACACCGGGGAGCTGTTTTTT
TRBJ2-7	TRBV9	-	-	CASSVDDYGGYEQYF	TGTGCCAGCAGCGTAGATGATTATGGTGGCTACGAGCAGTACTTC
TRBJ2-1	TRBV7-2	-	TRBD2	CASSLRDPGRAGDEQFF	TGTGCCAGCAGCTTACGCGACCCCGGGAGGGCCGGCGATGAGCAGTTCTTC
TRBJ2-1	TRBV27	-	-	CASSLFVQGYNEQLF	TGTGCCAGCAGTTTATTTGTGCAGGGGTACAATGAGCAGCTCTTC
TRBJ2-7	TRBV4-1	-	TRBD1	CASSQDTGDSRQYF	TGCGCCAGCAGCCAAGATACAGGGGACAGTAGGCAGTACTTC
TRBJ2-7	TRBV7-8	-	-	CASSPQGEGQYF	TGTGCCAGCAGCCCACAGGGGGAGGGGCAGTACTTC
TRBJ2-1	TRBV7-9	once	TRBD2	CASSLLAGGRAYNEQFF	TGTGCCAGCAGCCTCCTGGCCGGGGGGAGGGCCTACAATGAGCAGTTCTTC
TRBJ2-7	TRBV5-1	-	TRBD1	CASSFRQGSSYEQYF	TGCGCCAGCAGCTTCAGACAGGGAAGCTCCTACGAGCAGTACTTC
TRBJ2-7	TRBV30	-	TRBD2	CAWSPGTSGLRGHEQYF	TGTGCCTGGAGTCCCGGGACTAGCGGTCTTAGAGGACACGAGCAGTACTTC
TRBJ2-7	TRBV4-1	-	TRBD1	CASSLQDRGPTYEQYF	TGCGCCAGCAGCCTTCAAGACAGGGGTCCGACTTACGAGCAGTACTTC
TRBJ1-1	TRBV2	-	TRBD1	CASEGQGPTEAFF	TGTGCCAGTGAAGGACAGGGTCCCACTGAAGCTTTCTTT
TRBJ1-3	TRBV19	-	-	CASSIGIGGGNTIYF	TGTGCCAGTAGTATTGGGATTGGCGGGGGAAACACCATATATTTT
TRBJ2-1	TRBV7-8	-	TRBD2	CASSNPSGWDNEQFF	TGTGCCAGCAGCAACCCTAGCGGGTGGGACAATGAGCAGTTCTTC
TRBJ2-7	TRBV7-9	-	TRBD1	CASSFISPDRGYEQYF	TGTGCCAGCAGCTTTATTTCCCCGGACAGGGGCTACGAGCAGTACTTC
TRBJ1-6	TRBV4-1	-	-	CASSQVLHSPLHF	TGCGCCAGCAGCCAAGTTTTGCATTCACCCCTCCACTTT
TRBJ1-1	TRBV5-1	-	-	CASSFTGLTEAFF	TGCGCCAGCAGCTTCACAGGGTTGACTGAAGCTTTCTTT
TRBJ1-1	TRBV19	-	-	CASSMIPRAEAFF	TGTGCCAGTAGTATGATACCGAGGGCTGAAGCTTTCTTT
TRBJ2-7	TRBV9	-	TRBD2	CASSVGSGGSYEQYF	TGTGCCAGCAGCGTAGGTTCGGGGGGCTCCTACGAGCAGTACTTC
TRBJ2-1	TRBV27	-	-	CASSLGDLALNEQFF	TGTGCCAGCAGTTTGGGGGATCTAGCGCTCAATGAGCAGTTCTTC
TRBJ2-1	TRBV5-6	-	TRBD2	CASSFNGEWEGRNEQFF	TGTGCCAGCAGCTTCAATGGGGAGTGGGAGGGTAGGAATGAGCAGTTCTTC
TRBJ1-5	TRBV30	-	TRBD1	CAWSVQGGNQPQHF	TGTGCCTGGAGTGTACAGGGGGGCAATCAGCCCCAGCATTTT
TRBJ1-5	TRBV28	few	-	CASSLLSNQPQHF	TGTGCCAGCAGTTTACTTAGCAATCAGCCCCAGCATTTT
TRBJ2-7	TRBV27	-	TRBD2	CASSFLAGGPEEQYF	TGTGCCAGCAGTTTTTTAGCGGGGGGGCCGGAAGAGCAGTACTTC
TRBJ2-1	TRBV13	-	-	CASSLGTGVSWNEQFF	TGTGCCAGCAGCTTAGGCACCGGGGTGAGTTGGAATGAGCAGTTCTTC
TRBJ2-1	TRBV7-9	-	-	CASSPDRKNNEQFF	TGTGCCAGCAGCCCCGACAGGAAAAACAATGAGCAGTTCTTC
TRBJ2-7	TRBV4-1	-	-	CASSQGEDSSLYEQYF	TGCGCCAGCAGCCAGGGGGAGGATAGTTCACTCTACGAGCAGTACTTC
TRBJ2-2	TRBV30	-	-	CAWSDTNTGELFF	TGTGCCTGGAGTGACACGAACACCGGGGAGCTGTTTTTT
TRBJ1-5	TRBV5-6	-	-	CASSLGEQPQHF	TGTGCCAGCAGCCTTGGGGAACAGCCCCAGCATTTT
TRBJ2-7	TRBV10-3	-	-	CATSIGTEQYF	TGTGCCACCTCAATAGGGACCGAGCAGTACTTC
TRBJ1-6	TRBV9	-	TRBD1	CASSSGTGHSPLHF	TGTGCCAGCAGCTCCGGGACAGGGCATTCACCCCTCCACTTT
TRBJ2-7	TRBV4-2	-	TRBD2	CASSHGTRKRGALSSYEQYF	TGTGCCAGCAGCCATGGCACAAGGAAGCGGGGGGCCCTGAGCTCCTACGAGCAGTACTTC
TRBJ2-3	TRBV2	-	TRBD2	CASSDPGGNTQYF	TGTGCCAGCAGTGACCCGGGAGGGAATACGCAGTATTTT
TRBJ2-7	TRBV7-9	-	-	CASSPPTGYSYEQYF	TGTGCCAGCAGCCCCCCGACAGGCTACTCCTACGAGCAGTACTTC
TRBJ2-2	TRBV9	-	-	CASRTDRETGELFF	TGTGCCAGCAGGACCGACCGTGAGACCGGGGAGCTGTTTTTT
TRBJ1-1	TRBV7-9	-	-	CASSFFTPMNTEAFF	TGTGCCAGCAGCTTTTTTACCCCTATGAACACTGAAGCTTTCTTT
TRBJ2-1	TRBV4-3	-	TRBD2	CASSQVQREYNEQFF	TGCGCCAGCAGCCAAGTTCAGCGGGAGTACAATGAGCAGTTCTTC
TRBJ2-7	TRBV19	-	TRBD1	CASSLSWTGVYEQYF	TGTGCCAGTAGTTTATCTTGGACAGGGGTCTACGAGCAGTACTTC
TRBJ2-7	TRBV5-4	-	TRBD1	CASSPGTGGYEQYF	TGTGCCAGCAGCCCCGGGACAGGGGGATACGAGCAGTACTTC
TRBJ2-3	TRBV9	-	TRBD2	CASSGSGGTSTDTQYF	TGTGCCAGCAGCGGTAGCGGGGGGACCAGCACAGATACGCAGTATTTT
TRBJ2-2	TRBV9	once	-	CASSARYTNTGELFF	TGTGCCAGCAGCGCCCGCTACACGAACACCGGGGAGCTGTTTTTT
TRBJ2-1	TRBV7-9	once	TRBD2	CASSSSTAGGYNEQFF	TGTGCCAGCAGCTCTAGTACAGCGGGGGGGTACAATGAGCAGTTCTTC
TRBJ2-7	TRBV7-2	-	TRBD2	CASSLAAGEVLYEQYF	TGTGCCAGCAGCTTAGCGGCGGGAGAGGTTTTATACGAGCAGTACTTC
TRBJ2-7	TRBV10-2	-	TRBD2	CASVAGSYEQYF	TGCGCCAGCGTAGCGGGATCGTACGAGCAGTACTTC
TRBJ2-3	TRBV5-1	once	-	CASSNGITDTQYF	TGCGCCAGCAGCAACGGGATAACAGATACGCAGTATTTT
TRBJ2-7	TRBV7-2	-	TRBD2	CASSFPVGTSGRENEQYF	TGTGCCAGCAGCTTCCCTGTCGGGACTAGCGGGAGGGAAAACGAGCAGTACTTC
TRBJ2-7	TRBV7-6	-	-	CASSLKGGRSEQYF	TGTGCCAGCAGTCTGAAGGGGGGGAGGTCCGAGCAGTACTTC
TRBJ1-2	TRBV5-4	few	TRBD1	CASSWDRGDYGYTF	TGTGCCAGCAGCTGGGACAGGGGAGACTATGGCTACACCTTC
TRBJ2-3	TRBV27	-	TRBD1	CASSFRDRSTDTQYF	TGTGCCAGCAGTTTCCGGGACAGGAGCACAGATACGCAGTATTTT
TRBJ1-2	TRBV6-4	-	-	CASSGGSYGYTF	TGTGCCAGCAGTGGCGGGTCTTATGGCTACACCTTC
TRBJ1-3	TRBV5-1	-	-	CASSLDRAGNTIYF	TGCGCCAGCAGCTTGGACAGGGCTGGAAACACCATATATTTT
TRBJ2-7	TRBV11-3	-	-	CASRTRGGGPTYEQYF	TGTGCCAGCAGAACCCGTGGAGGGGGCCCCACCTACGAGCAGTACTTC
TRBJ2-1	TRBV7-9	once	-	CASSFTSNEQFF	TGTGCCAGCAGCTTCACTAGTAATGAGCAGTTCTTC
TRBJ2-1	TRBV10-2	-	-	CASRTRGPFEQFF	TGCGCCAGCAGAACCCGGGGGCCCTTTGAACAGTTCTTC